The 5 T cell receptor beta chains listed next were all sequenced from one sample in a study of blood T cell repertoires in COVID-19. Measured with immunoSEQ multiplex PCR; TCRdb has only the in-frame clones, and not every one. The sample lists 65,000 to 80,000 clones; approximately 78% were seen once. The specimen was peripheral blood. Receptor source: a human donor in a cohort sampled during active COVID-19.

This chain joins TRBV5-1 and TRBJ2-3, with 13 positions matching TRBD2. Germline-derived CDR1 and CDR2 are SGHRS and YFSETQ. This CDR3 is 19 amino acids long. Trimming removed 5 bases from V and 0 bases from J; junction bases left unmatched: 12. This chain's CDR3 is CASSTTSGGALRSTDTQYF. The DNA of the CDR3 is TGCGCCAGCAGTACAACTAGCGGGGGGGCCTTAAGGAGCACAGATACGCAGTATTTT.

The CDR3 sequence: CASSETGGGPQHF. CDR3 sequence (DNA): TGCGCCAGCAGTGAGACAGGGGGTGGGCCCCAGCATTTT. V gene TRBV10-2 combines with J gene TRBJ1-5; 8 bases are shared with TRBD1. Germline V CDR1 and CDR2: WSHSY, SAAADI. CDR3 size: 13 residues. V lost 2 bases to trimming and J lost 9 bases; unmatched junction nucleotides: 3.

The CDR3 DNA sequence: TGTGCCAGCAGTGAAGTGGGTAGCCGGAGCTCCTATAATTCACCCCTCCACTTT. Translation gives CASSEVGSRSSYNSPLHF. The chain links TRBV2 to TRBJ1-6; D remains unclear. Per germline, CDR1 SNHLY and CDR2 FYNNEI. Trimming shortened V by 1 base and J by 0 bases, and 13 bases separated the two germline ends. This CDR3 has 18 residues.

V is TRBV11-2 and J is TRBJ2-5; 9 bases match TRBD1. After removal of 5 bases from V and 5 bases from J, the junction contained 12 bases not matched to a gene. The CDR3 consists of 16 residues. Per germline, CDR1 SGHAT and CDR2 FQNNGV. DNA for the CDR3: TGTGCCAGCAGCCTCTGGACAGGGGCTGTAATGGAGACCCAGTACTTC. Encoded protein: CASSLWTGAVMETQYF.

This clone was observed once. V gene TRBV5-1 combines with J gene TRBJ1-2; D is possibly TRBD1 (5 bases). The germline V gene has CDR1 SGHRS and CDR2 YFSETQ. The CDR3 has 13 residues. Trimming removed 0 bases from V and 8 bases from J, with 11 bases in between. For the CDR3, the DNA is TGCGCCAGCAGCTTGGCACAGGCGCGCGGCTACACCTTC. Translated, it gives CASSLAQARGYTF. Full variable domain (rest looked up from reference TRBV5-1 and TRBJ1-2): KAGVTQTPRYLIKTRGQQVTLSCSPISGHRSVSWYQQTPGQGLQFLFEYFSETQRNKGNFPGRFSGRQFSNSRSEMNVSTLELGDSALYLCASSLAQARGYTFGSGTRLTVV.